This T cell receptor beta chain was recovered during a study of CD8+ T cells in alopecia areata. The count of this clone is one. Its target is not known. The conserved phenylalanine or tryptophan is not found at the CDR3 terminus, so this likely reflects a read error. CDR3 length: 15 residues. CDR1 MNHEY and CDR2 SVGAGI come from the germline V gene. V was pared by 4 bases and J by 0 bases, with 10 bases between. Extracted RNA was reverse transcribed into cDNA, the sequencing template. Measured with immunoSEQ multiplex PCR; TCRdb has only the in-frame clones, and not every one. The table lists roughly 180,000 clones, roughly 65% of them singletons. General observations from the study: In patients, TCRs were shared less clearly than in mice, and HLA may possibly be involved.

The TCR was taken from a human donor with alopecia areata. Sequenced material: CD4+ T cells sorted from blood, taken at week 0. V usage is TRBV6-5 and J usage is TRBJ1-5; D unresolved. The CDR3 protein is CASSLGTDSNQPQHL. The CDR3, as DNA: TGTGCCAGCAGTTTGGGCACCGATAGCAATCAGCCCCAGCATCTT.